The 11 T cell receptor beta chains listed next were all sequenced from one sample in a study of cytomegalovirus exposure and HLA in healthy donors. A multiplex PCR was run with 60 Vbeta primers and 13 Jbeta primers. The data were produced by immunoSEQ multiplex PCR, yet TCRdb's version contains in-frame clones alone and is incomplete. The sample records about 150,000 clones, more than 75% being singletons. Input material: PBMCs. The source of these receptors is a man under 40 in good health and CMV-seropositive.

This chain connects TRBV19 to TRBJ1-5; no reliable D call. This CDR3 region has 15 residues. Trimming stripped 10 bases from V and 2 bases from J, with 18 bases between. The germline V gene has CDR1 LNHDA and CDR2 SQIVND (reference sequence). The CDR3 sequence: CATSPGGKGNQPQHF. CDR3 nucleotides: TGTGCCACCTCCCCCGGAGGGAAGGGCAATCAGCCCCAGCATTTT.

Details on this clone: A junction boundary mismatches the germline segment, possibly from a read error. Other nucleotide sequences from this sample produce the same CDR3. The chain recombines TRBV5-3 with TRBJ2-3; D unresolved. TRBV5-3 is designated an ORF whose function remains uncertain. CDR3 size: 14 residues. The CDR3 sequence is CARSLAQITDTQYF. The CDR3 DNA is TGCGCCAGAAGCTTGGCGCAGATCACAGATACGCAGTATTTT.

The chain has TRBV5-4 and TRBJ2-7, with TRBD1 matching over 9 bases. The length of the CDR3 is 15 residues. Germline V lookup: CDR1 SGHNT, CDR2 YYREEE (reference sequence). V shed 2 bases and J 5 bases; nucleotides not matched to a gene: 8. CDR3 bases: TGTGCCAGCAGCTTTACAGGGGGCCTGAGGAACGAGCAGTACTTC. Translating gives CASSFTGGLRNEQYF. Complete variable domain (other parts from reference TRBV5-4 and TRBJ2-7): ETGVTQSPTHLIKTRGQQVTLRCSSQSGHNTVSWYQQALGQGPQFIFQYYREEENGRGNFPPRFSGLQFPNYSSELNVNALELDDSALYLCASSFTGGLRNEQYFGPGTRLTVT.

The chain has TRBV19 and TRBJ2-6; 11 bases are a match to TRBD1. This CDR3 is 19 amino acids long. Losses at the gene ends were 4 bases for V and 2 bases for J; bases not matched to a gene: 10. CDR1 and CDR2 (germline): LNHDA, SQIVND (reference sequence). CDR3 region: CASSRTGGGLITGANVLTF. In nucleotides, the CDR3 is TGTGCCAGTAGTAGGACAGGGGGCGGGCTTATAACTGGGGCCAACGTCCTGACTTTC. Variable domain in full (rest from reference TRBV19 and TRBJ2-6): DGGITQSPKYLFRKEGQNVTLSCEQNLNHDAMYWYRQDPGQGLRLIYYSQIVNDFQKGDIAEGYSVSREKKESFPLTVTSAQKNPTAFYLCASSRTGGGLITGANVLTFGAGSRLTVL.

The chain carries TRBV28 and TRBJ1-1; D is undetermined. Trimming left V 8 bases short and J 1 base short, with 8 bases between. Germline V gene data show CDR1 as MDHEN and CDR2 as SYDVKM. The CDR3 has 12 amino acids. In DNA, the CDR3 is TGTGCCAGCGGAGCCCGGAACACTGAAGCTTTCTTT. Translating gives CASGARNTEAFF.

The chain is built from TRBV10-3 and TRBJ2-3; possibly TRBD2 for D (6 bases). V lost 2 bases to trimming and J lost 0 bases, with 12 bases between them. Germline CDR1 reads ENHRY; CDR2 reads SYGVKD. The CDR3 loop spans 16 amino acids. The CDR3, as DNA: TGTGCCATCAGTGAGAATACCGGGAGAAGCACAGATACGCAGTATTTT. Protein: CAISENTGRSTDTQYF.

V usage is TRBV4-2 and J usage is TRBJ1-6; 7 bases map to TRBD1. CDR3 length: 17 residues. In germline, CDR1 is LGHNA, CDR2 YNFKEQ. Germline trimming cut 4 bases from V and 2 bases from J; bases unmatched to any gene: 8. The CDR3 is CASSREWGQPYNSPLHF. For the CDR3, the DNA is TGTGCCAGCAGCCGAGAGTGGGGACAGCCCTATAATTCACCCCTCCACTTT.

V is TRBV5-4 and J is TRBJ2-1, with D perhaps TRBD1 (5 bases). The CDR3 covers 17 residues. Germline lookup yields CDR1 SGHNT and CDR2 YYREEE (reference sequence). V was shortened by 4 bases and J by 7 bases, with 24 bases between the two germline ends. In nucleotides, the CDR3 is TGTGCCAGCAGCAAACAAACAGGAACCTACCCACGGAATGAGCAGTTCTTC. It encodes CASSKQTGTYPRNEQFF.

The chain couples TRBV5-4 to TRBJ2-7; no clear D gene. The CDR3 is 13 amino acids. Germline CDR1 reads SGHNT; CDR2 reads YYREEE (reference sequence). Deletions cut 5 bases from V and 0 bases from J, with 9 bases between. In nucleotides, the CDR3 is TGTGCCAGCAGTCGCACTACCTCCTACGAGCAGTACTTC. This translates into CASSRTTSYEQYF.

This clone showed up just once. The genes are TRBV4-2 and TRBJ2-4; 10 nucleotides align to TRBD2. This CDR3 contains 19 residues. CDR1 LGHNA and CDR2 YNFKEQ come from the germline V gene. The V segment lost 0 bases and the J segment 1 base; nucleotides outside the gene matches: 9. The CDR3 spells CASSQDWASGSSAKNIQYF. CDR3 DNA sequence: TGTGCCAGCAGCCAAGATTGGGCTAGCGGGAGCTCGGCCAAAAACATTCAGTACTTC.

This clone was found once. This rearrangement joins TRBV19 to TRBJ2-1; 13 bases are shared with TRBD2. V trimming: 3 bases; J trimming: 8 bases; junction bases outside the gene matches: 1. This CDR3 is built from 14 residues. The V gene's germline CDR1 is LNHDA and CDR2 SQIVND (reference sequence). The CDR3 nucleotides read TGTGCCAGTAGTATGGGACTAGCGGGGCATGAGCAGTTCTTC. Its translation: CASSMGLAGHEQFF.